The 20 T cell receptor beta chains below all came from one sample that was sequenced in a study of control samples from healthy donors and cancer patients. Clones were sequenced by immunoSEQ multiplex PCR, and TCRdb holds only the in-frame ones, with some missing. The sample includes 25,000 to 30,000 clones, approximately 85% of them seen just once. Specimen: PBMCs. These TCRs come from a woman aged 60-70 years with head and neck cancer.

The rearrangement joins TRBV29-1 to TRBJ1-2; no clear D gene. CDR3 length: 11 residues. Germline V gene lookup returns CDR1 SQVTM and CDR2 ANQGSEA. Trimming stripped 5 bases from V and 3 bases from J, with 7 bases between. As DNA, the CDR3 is TGCAGCGTTCTCGGGGACTATGGCTACACCTTC. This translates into CSVLGDYGYTF. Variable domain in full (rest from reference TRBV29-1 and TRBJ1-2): SAVISQKPSRDICQRGTSLTIQCQVDSQVTMMFWYRQQPGQSLTLIATANQGSEATYESGFVIDKFPISRPNLTFSTLTVSNMSPEDSSIYLCSVLGDYGYTFGSGTRLTVV.

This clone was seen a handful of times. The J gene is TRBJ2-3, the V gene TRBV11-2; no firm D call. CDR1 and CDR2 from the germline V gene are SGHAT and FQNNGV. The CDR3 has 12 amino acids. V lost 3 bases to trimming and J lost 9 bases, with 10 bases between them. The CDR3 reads CASSLAPATQYF. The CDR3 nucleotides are TGTGCCAGCAGCTTGGCGCCGGCAACGCAGTATTTT.

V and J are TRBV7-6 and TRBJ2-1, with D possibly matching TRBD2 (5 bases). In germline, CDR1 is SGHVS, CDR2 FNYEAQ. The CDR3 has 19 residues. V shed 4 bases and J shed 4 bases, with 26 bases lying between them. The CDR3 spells CASSSRRPDYGTTYNEQFF. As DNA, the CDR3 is TGTGCCAGCAGCTCCCGGAGGCCGGATTACGGTACTACTTACAATGAGCAGTTCTTC.

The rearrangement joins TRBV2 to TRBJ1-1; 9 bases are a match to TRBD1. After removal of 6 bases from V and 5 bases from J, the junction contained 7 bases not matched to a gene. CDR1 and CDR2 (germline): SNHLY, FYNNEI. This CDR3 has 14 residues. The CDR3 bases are TGTGCCAGCAGCGACAGGACAGGGGATACTGAAGCTTTCTTT. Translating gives CASSDRTGDTEAFF.

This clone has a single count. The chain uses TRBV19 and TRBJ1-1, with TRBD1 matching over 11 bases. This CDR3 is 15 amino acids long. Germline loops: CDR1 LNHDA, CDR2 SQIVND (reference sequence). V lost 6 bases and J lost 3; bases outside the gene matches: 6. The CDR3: CASSLGTGGDTEAFF. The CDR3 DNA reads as TGTGCCAGTAGCCTCGGGACAGGGGGAGACACTGAAGCTTTCTTT.

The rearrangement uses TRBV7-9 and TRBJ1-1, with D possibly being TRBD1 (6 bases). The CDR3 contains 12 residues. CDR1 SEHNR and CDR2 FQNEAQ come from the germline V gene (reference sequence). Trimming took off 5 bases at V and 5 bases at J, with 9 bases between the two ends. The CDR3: CASSIQGTEAFF. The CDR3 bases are TGTGCCAGCAGCATACAGGGTACTGAAGCTTTCTTT.

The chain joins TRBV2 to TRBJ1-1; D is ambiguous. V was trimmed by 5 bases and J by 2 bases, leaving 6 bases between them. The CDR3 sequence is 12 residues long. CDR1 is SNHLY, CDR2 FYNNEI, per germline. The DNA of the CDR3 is TGTGCCAGCAGTAGGACCAACACTGAAGCTTTCTTT. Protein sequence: CASSRTNTEAFF.

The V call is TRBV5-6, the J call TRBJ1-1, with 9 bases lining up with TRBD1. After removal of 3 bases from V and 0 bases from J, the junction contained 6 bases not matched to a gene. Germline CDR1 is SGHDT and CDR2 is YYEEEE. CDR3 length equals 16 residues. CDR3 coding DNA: TGTGCCAGCAGCTGGAGGACAGGGGTGATGAACACTGAAGCTTTCTTT. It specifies CASSWRTGVMNTEAFF.

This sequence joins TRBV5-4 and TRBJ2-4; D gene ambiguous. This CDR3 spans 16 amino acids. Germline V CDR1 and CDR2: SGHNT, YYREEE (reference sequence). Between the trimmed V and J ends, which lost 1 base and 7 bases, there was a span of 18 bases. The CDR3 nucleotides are TGTGCCAGCAGCTTGAGCCTGAGATCTGGGCCCAACATTCAGTACTTC. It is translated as CASSLSLRSGPNIQYF.

The CDR3 region has the DNA TGCGCCAGCAGTGAGTGGCAGGGGAAGACCCAGTACTTC. It translates to CASSEWQGKTQYF. V and J are TRBV10-1 and TRBJ2-5, with D possibly being TRBD1 (6 bases). The V gene's germline CDR1 is WNHNN and CDR2 SYGVQD (reference sequence). V lost 1 base, J lost 6 bases, and 9 bases lay in between. The CDR3 spans 13 residues.

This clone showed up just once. The DNA of the CDR3 is TGTGCCAGCAGTCCGCGGACCAACACTGAAGCTTTCTTT. Translated: CASSPRTNTEAFF. The chain combines TRBV6-5 with TRBJ1-1; D call uncertain. V gave up 5 bases and J gave up 2 bases, with 9 bases separating them. The germline V gene encodes CDR1 MNHEY and CDR2 SVGAGI. CDR3 length: 13 amino acids.

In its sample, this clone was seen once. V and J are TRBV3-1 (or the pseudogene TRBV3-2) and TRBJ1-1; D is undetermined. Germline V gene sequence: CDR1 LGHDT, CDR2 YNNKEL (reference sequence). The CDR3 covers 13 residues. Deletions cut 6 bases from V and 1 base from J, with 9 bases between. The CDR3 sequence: CASSSWGNTEAFF. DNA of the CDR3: TGTGCCAGCAGTAGTTGGGGGAACACTGAAGCTTTCTTT.

This chain's CDR3 is CASSEGGIHQQAFF. The CDR3 region has the DNA TGTGCCAGCAGTGAAGGGGGAATCCATCAGCAAGCTTTCTTT. The chain has TRBV2 and TRBJ1-1; D is uncertain. V lost 1 base and J lost 9, with 15 bases in between. The V gene's germline CDR1 is SNHLY and CDR2 FYNNEI. The CDR3 runs 14 residues.

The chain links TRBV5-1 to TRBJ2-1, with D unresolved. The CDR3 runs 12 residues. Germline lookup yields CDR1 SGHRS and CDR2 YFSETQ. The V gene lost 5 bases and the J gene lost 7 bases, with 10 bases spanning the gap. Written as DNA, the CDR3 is TGCGCCAGCAGTGACCTTGGTAATGAGCAGTTCTTC. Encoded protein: CASSDLGNEQFF. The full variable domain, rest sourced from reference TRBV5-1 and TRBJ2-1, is KAGVTQTPRYLIKTRGQQVTLSCSPISGHRSVSWYQQTPGQGLQFLFEYFSETQRNKGNFPGRFSGRQFSNSRSEMNVSTLELGDSALYLCASSDLGNEQFFGPGTRLTVL.

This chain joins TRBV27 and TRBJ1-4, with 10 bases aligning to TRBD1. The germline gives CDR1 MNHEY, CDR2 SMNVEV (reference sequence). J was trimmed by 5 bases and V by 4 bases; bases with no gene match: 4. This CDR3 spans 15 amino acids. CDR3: CASSSPGQGNEKLFF. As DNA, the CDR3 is TGTGCCAGCAGTTCTCCGGGACAGGGGAATGAAAAACTGTTTTTT.

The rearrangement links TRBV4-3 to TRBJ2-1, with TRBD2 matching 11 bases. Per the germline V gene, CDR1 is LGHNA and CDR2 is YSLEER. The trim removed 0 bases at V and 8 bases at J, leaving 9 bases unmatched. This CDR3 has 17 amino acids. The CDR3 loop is CASSQEGLAGGFHEQFF. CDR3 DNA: TGCGCCAGCAGCCAAGAAGGGCTAGCGGGAGGTTTCCATGAGCAGTTCTTC.

The CDR3: CASTADRGNQPQHF. DNA for the CDR3: TGTGCCAGCACGGCGGATCGAGGCAATCAGCCCCAGCATTTT. The V and J genes are TRBV2 and TRBJ1-5; D not resolved. The germline V gene has CDR1 SNHLY and CDR2 FYNNEI. V was cut by 7 bases and J by 2 bases, with 12 bases left in between. The CDR3 covers 14 residues.

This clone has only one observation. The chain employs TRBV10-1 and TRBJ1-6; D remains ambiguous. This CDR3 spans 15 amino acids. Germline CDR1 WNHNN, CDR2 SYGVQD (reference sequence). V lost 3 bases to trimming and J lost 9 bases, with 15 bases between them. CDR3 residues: CASSEYSKGSSPLHF. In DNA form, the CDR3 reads TGCGCCAGCAGTGAATACAGTAAGGGAAGTTCACCCCTCCACTTT.

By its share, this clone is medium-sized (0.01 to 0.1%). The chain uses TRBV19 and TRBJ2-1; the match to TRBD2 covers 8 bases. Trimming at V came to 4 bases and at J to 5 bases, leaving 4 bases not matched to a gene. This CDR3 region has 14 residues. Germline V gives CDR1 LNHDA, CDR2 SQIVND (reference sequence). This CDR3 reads CASSKRERHNEQFF. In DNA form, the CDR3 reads TGTGCCAGTAGTAAGCGGGAGAGACACAATGAGCAGTTCTTC.

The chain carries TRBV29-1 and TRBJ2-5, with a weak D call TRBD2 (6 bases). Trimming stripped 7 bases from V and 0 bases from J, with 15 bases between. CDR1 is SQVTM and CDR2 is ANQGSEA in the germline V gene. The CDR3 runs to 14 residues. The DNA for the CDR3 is TGCAGCGCTCGGGACTCGTGGGACCAAGAGACCCAGTACTTC. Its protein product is CSARDSWDQETQYF.